These T cell receptor beta chains were read from a single sample in a study of T-cell memory formation after mild COVID-19. MiXCR, run by TCRdb on the 5' RACE reads, gives a single entry per CDR3 protein. The profile shows about 350,000 distinct CDR3 sequences, roughly an eighth of them singletons. The sequenced sample was PBMCs or a T cell subset sorted from them (not recorded which). The source of these receptors is a man aged 18 to 35 who had mild COVID-19 (a few samples of this study predate the infection). Cell type and time point are not known. Each CDR3 is given without its conserved first and last residue.

v_gene,CDR3aa
TRBV7-2,ASRIGTAYNEQF
TRBV5-1,ASSLTSRDRVPHTEQF
TRBV7-6,ASSPGGLAAEQF
TRBV27,ASSLRSVPATDTQY
TRBV29-1,SATHTGELF
TRBV19,ASSSPPDLVNTEAF
TRBV20-1,SARTTGVDYGYT
TRBV6-5,ASSYSGREYEQY
TRBV4-3,ASSLQGARTGELF
TRBV6-5,ASSSSYYQLAGHTEQF
TRBV4-3,ASSHPGLSGNTIY
TRBV4-3,ASSQEAATYLGGGYT
TRBV5-1,ASRRDPAGESPLH
TRBV15,ATSRGTRNGGELF
TRBV7-2,ASSLVAGAGDTQY
TRBV7-9,ASSSFRRGLLSYNEQF
TRBV7-9,ASSLRDRNTGELF
TRBV7-6,ASSAGTTVYNEQF
TRBV7-2,ASSYGLAGVETQY
TRBV4-3,ASSQEGHSGTDTQY
TRBV20-1,SAGTSRRQETQY
TRBV7-2,ASSLHETQY
TRBV7-9,ASSRHLAGSSTDTQY
TRBV5-1,ASSLVSVGGANEQF
TRBV5-5,ASSSPDRGETQY
TRBV27,ATHRTSGGDDTQY
TRBV3-1,ASSQEVTAWNSPLH
TRBV6-5,ASYGAVGTDTQY
TRBV3-1,ASSLSLDRGYT
TRBV20-1,SARERIHGYNEQF
TRBV27,ASSPTAPREKLF
TRBV5-5,ASSLDVYNEQF
TRBV12-3/TRBV12-4,ASSLAGPGNTIY
TRBV6-5,ASSYEGAREAF
TRBV2,ASSDPATPLH
TRBV12-3/TRBV12-4,ASSWSGQGRVGYT